These 15 T cell receptor beta chains originate from one sample sequenced in a study of T cell repertoires and leukemia-associated antigens (dated by TCRdb to the late 2010s). These receptors' antigens are unknown. Library generation was performed with 5' RACE. The reads were generated on an Illumina MiSeq. Through fastp at Q25 and MiXCR, TCRdb rebuilt clones from the public reads, retaining in-frame beta chains. CDR3 protein duplicates are merged, each entry listing the most common genes and DNA. The sample yields roughly 12,000 distinct CDR3 sequences; about 38% were counted once. Less than 40% of the sample comes from the top ten. The sample comprised CD3+ T cells sorted from blood and cultured. All receptors derive from a female donor in good health.

This clonotype qualifies as medium-sized (0.01 to 0.1%). The J gene is TRBJ2-7, the V gene TRBV19; no clear D. The CDR3 covers 12 residues. With 4 bases removed from V and 7 bases from J, the gap between germline ends came to 11 bases. The germline V gene has CDR1 LNHDA and CDR2 SQIVND (reference sequence). CDR3 residues: CASSTDPREQYF. Here the CDR3 DNA reads TGTGCCAGTAGTACGGACCCACGGGAGCAGTACTTC.

Only a few counts were recorded for this clonotype. The genes are TRBV5-1 and TRBJ2-2; D possibly corresponds to TRBD2 (6 bases). Germline V gene data show CDR1 as SGHRS and CDR2 as YFSETQ. This CDR3 is built from 15 residues. Trimming pared 6 bases from V and 3 bases from J, leaving 15 bases between. DNA for the CDR3: TGCGCCAGCACCGTTTGGGGCGGGGACACCGGGGAGCTGTTTTTT. Protein: CASTVWGGDTGELFF.

The chain joins TRBV6-1 to TRBJ2-1; D perhaps matches TRBD2 (6 bases). The V and J ends lost 2 bases and 9 bases respectively, with 14 bases between them. Germline CDR1 MNHNS, CDR2 SASEGT. The length of the CDR3 is 14 residues. The CDR3 is CASSELRLDGEQFF. The CDR3 DNA is TGTGCCAGCAGTGAATTAAGACTAGATGGTGAGCAGTTCTTC.

This chain uses TRBV5-1 with TRBJ2-5; D gene uncertain. Between the trimmed V and J ends, which lost 4 bases and 0 bases, there was a span of 4 bases. Germline-derived CDR1 and CDR2 are SGHRS and YFSETQ. The CDR3 is 12 residues long. The CDR3 coding sequence is TGCGCCAGCAGCCCCTACCAAGAGACCCAGTACTTC. Translating gives CASSPYQETQYF.

This chain uses TRBV27 with TRBJ2-5, with 7 bases that match TRBD2. J gave up 1 base and V 4 bases, and 3 bases lay outside the gene matches. The germline gives CDR1 MNHEY, CDR2 SMNVEV (reference sequence). This CDR3 comprises 14 residues. CDR3 bases: TGTGCCAGCAGTTGGGCTAGCGGCCAAGAGACCCAGTACTTC. It encodes CASSWASGQETQYF.

The chain recombines TRBV20-1 with TRBJ2-1, with 9 bases that match TRBD2. Germline lookup yields CDR1 DFQATT and CDR2 SNEGSKA (reference sequence). CDR3 size: 16 residues. Trimming removed 4 bases from V and 8 bases from J; junction bases left unmatched: 15. DNA for the CDR3: TGCAGTGCTACAGTCCTTTCTTGCGGGAGGGCCTATGAGCAGTTCTTC. This translates into CSATVLSCGRAYEQFF.

By proportion, this clonotype is large. The V gene is TRBV29-1, the J gene TRBJ2-2; D is unresolved. Trimming took 7 bases from V and 1 from J, leaving 7 bases between them. CDR1 and CDR2 from the germline V gene are SQVTM and ANQGSEA. This CDR3 spans 12 amino acids. CDR3 sequence: CSASRNTGELFF. The CDR3 region has the DNA TGCAGCGCCTCGCGGAACACCGGGGAGCTGTTTTTT.

As for this clonotype: Germline is not matched at one junction end, which may reflect a read error. The J gene is TRBJ1-2, the V gene TRBV6-6; no firm D call. The CDR3 covers 16 residues. The V gene's germline CDR1 is MNHNY and CDR2 SVGAGI (reference sequence). CDR3 nucleotides: TGTGCCAGCAGTGGGCCGGGCCAACCTAGCCTCGGTGGCTACGCCTTC. Its protein product is CASSGPGQPSLGGYAF.

This clonotype ranks as medium-sized. This sequence joins TRBV7-2 and TRBJ2-7, with D hard to call. This CDR3 contains 13 residues. Germline lookup yields CDR1 SGHTA and CDR2 FQGNSA. V gave up 3 bases and J gave up 6 bases, with 12 bases separating them. CDR3 DNA: TGTGCCAGCAGCTTGGCCAGAATTAGCGAGCAGTACTTC. This gives the protein CASSLARISEQYF.

To note about this clonotype: One end of the junction varies from germline; a read error may be responsible. This rearrangement joins TRBV18 to TRBJ2-1; possible D gene TRBD2, 6 bases. Germline CDR1 and CDR2: KGHSH and LQKENI. The CDR3 spans 16 residues. This chain's CDR3 is CASSPPRGTSYNEQFF. The CDR3 DNA reads as TGTGCCAGCTCCCCACCTCGCGGGACGTCCTACAATGAGCAGTTCTTC.

By its share, this clonotype is medium-sized. The chain employs TRBV12-3 or TRBV12-4 and TRBJ1-1, with no clear D. The CDR3 has 13 residues. Trimming stripped 3 bases from V and 6 bases from J, with 11 bases between. The DNA for the CDR3 is TGTGCCAGCAGTTTCTTGGGGATTGCTGAAGCTTTCTTT. It translates to CASSFLGIAEAFF.

This clonotype was picked up a small number of times. The chain joins TRBV7-2 to TRBJ1-2; D gene ambiguous. The ends were cut back, 1 base at V and 8 bases at J, with 11 bases in the middle. CDR1 and CDR2 from the germline V gene are SGHTA and FQGNSA. The CDR3 consists of 13 residues. The CDR3 region is CASSLGQSYGYTF. For the CDR3, the DNA is TGTGCCAGCAGCTTAGGCCAGAGCTACGGCTACACCTTC.

The CDR3 nucleotides are TGTGCCAGCAGCCGAACCCGCCACGAGCAGTACTTC. Protein: CASSRTRHEQYF. V usage is TRBV7-8 and J usage is TRBJ2-7; D gene uncertain. The CDR3 extends over 12 amino acids. The V gene lost 5 bases and the J gene lost 5 bases, with 10 bases spanning the gap. The germline V gene encodes CDR1 SGHVS and CDR2 FQNEAQ.

This clonotype was observed a handful of times. This chain uses TRBV2 with TRBJ2-1; 9 bases map to TRBD2. V trimming: 6 bases; J trimming: 5 bases; junction bases outside the gene matches: 11. There are 16 residues in the CDR3. Germline V gene lookup returns CDR1 SNHLY and CDR2 FYNNEI. This chain's CDR3 is CASRGIAGVKDNEQFF. CDR3 nucleotide sequence: TGTGCCAGCAGGGGAATAGCGGGAGTAAAGGACAATGAGCAGTTCTTC.

In regard to this clonotype: One end of the junction fails to match germline, which may point to a read error. J is TRBJ2-3 and V is TRBV4-3; perhaps TRBD2 as D (5 bases). Germline assignment: CDR1 LGHNA and CDR2 YSLEER. This CDR3 has 15 amino acids. In DNA form, the CDR3 reads TGCGCCAGCAGCCAAGAAGGCCCGAGCGGAGATACGCAGTACTTT. Its protein is CASSQEGPSGDTQYF.